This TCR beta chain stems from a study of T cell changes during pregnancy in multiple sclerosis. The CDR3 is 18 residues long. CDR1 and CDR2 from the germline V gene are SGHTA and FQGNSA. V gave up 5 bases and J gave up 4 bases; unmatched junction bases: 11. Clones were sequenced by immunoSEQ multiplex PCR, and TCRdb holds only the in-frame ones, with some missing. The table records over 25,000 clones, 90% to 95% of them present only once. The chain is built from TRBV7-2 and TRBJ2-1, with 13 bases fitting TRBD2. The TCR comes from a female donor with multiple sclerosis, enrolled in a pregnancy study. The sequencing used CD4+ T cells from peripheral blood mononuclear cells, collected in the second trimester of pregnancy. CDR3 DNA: TGTGCCAGCAGCCGAAGGAGGACTAGCGGGAGCTCTTACAATGAGCAGTTCTTC. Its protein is CASSRRRTSGSSYNEQFF.